This TCR beta chain was sequenced during a study of T cell responses to AZD1222 COVID-19 vaccine. Unmatched junction bases numbered 4, after V lost 2 bases and J lost 2 bases. The germline V gene encodes CDR1 GTSNPN and CDR2 SVGIG (reference sequence). The CDR3 runs 14 residues. TCRdb keeps only in-frame clones here, not all; method: immunoSEQ multiplex PCR. The data show 100,000 to 120,000 clones, approximately 90% seen once. This clone came up a few times. V is TRBV30 and J is TRBJ1-2; 8 bases agree with TRBD1. This TCR was recovered from an adult in good health. The sample was peripheral blood, taken on day 0 of AZD1222 vaccination. CDR3 amino acids: CAWSTRTGNYGYTF. As DNA, the CDR3 is TGTGCCTGGAGTACCCGGACAGGGAACTATGGCTACACCTTC.